This T cell receptor beta chain was identified in a study of blood T cell repertoires in COVID-19. Study-level information: Samples came from the United States, Italy and Spain, spanning acute and convalescent COVID-19. PBMCs, B-cell-depleted T cells, or T cells were the source of the cDNA or gDNA that made up the material.

Per the germline V gene, CDR1 is SGHAT and CDR2 is FQNNGV. V was shortened by 5 bases and J by 7 bases, with 11 bases between the two germline ends. The CDR3 has 12 residues. Study processing details: Nucleated cell number was recorded as an estimate derived from reference gene primer amplification. Some clones are missing from TCRdb's copy, which holds only in-frame ones; the method was immunoSEQ multiplex PCR. V and J calls and clone size are copied from that table; D and trimming were computed from the DNA. The table includes 130,000 to 150,000 clones, about 83% detected once. The V call is TRBV11-2, the J call TRBJ1-1; weak D call: TRBD1 (6 bases). This clonotype was obtained from a woman in her fifties or sixties with active or convalescent COVID-19. The sequenced material came from peripheral blood. DNA for the CDR3: TGTGCCAGCAGCCTCGACAGGAGTGAAGCTTTCTTT. It translates to CASSLDRSEAFF.